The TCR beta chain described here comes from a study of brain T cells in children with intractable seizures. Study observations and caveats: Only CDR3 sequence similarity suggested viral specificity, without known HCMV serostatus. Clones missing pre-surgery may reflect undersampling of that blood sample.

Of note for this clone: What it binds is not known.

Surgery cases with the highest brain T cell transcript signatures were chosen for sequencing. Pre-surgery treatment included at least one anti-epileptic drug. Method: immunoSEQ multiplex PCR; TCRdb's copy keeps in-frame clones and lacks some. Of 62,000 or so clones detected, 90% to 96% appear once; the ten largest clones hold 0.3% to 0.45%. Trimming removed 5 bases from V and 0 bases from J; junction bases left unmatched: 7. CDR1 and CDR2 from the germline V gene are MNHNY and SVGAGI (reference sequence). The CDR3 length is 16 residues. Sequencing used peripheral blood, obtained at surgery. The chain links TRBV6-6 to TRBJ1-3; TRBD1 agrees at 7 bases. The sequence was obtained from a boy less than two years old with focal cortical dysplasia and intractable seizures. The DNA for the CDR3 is TGTGCCAGCAGTCGAGTCGGGACAGCCTCTGGAAACACCATATATTTT. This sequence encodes CASSRVGTASGNTIYF.